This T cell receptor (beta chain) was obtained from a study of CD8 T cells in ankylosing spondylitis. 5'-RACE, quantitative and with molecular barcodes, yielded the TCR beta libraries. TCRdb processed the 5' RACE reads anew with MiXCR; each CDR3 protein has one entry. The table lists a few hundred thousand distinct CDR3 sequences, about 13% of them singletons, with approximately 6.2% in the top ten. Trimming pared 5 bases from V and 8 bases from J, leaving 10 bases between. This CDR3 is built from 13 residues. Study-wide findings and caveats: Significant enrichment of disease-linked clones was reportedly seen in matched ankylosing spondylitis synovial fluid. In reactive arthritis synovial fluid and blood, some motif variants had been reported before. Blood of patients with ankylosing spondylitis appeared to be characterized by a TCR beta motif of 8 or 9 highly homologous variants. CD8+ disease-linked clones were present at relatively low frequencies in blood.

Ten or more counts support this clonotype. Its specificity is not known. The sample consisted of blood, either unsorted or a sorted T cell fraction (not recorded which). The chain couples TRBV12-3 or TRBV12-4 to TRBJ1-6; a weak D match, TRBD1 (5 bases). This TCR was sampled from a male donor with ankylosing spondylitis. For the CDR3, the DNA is TGTGCCAGCAGTATATTCAGGGATTCACCCCTCCACTTT. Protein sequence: CASSIFRDSPLHF.